The subject of this entry is one T cell receptor (beta chain). Its antigen is unknown. Relapse after autologous stem cell transplantation occurred in every patient, and brentuximab vedotin exposure varied. Using immunoSEQ multiplex PCR, the repertoire was profiled, and TCRdb retains in-frame clones only, with some absent. This table holds more than 70,000 clones, nearly 95% found once. This specimen comes from a study of PD-1 blockade in classical Hodgkin lymphoma. Between the trimmed V and J ends, which lost 7 bases and 0 bases, there was a span of 9 bases. This CDR3 spans 13 amino acids. Germline values: CDR1 SNHLY, CDR2 FYNNEI. Study-wide findings and caveats: Complete responders possessed baseline diversity comparable to newly diagnosed patients. Newly diagnosed patients were reported to start with lower TCR diversity than healthy donors.

This material consisted of peripheral blood mononuclear cells (PBMCs), taken before the second cycle of nivolumab. The rearrangement links TRBV2 to TRBJ1-1; D gene uncertain. The TCR comes from a human donor with classical Hodgkin lymphoma. CDR3 DNA sequence: TGTGCCAGCACCGCCGACATGAACACTGAAGCTTTCTTT. Protein: CASTADMNTEAFF.